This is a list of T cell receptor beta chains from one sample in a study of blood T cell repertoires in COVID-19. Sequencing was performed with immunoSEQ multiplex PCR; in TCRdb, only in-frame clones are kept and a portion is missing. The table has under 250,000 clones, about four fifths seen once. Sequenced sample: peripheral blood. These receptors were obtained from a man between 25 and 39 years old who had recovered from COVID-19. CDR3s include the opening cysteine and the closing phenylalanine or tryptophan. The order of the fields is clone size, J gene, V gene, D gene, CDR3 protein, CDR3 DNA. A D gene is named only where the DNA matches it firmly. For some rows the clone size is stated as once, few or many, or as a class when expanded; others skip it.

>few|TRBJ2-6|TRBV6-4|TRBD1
CASSEESGGSGANVLTF
TGTGCCAGCAGTGAAGAATCAGGGGGCTCTGGGGCCAACGTCCTGACTTTC
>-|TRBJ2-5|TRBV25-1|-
CASAVGGQETQYF
TGTGCCAGCGCCGTGGGGGGACAAGAGACCCAGTACTTC
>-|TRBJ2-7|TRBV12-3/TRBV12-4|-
CASSSGASYEQYF
TGTGCCAGCAGCTCAGGGGCCAGCTACGAGCAGTACTTC
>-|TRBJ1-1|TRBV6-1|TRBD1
CASSEATGGAGTEAFF
TGTGCCAGCAGTGAAGCTACAGGGGGCGCCGGCACTGAAGCTTTCTTT
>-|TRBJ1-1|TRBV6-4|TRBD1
CASSAPGGSPNTEAFF
TGTGCCAGCAGTGCCCCAGGGGGGTCTCCGAACACTGAAGCTTTCTTT
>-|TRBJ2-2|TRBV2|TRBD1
CASRGDRLTGELFF
TGTGCCAGCAGGGGGGACAGACTCACCGGGGAGCTGTTTTTT
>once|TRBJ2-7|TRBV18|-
CASSPLQGFSEQYF
TGTGCCAGCTCACCACTACAGGGTTTCAGCGAGCAGTACTTC
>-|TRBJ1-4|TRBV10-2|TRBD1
CASSVTGGFEKLFF
TGCGCCAGCAGCGTCACAGGGGGCTTTGAAAAACTGTTTTTT
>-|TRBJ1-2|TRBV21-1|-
CASSKEGSGYTF
TGTGCCAGCAGCAAAGAAGGGAGCGGCTACACCTTC
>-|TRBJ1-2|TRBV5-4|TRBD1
CASSPPQRDRGYGYTF
TGTGCCAGCTCCCCTCCACAGCGGGACAGGGGGTATGGCTACACCTTC
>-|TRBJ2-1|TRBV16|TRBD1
CASSQPTGLNEQFF
TGTGCCAGCAGCCAACCGACAGGGTTGAATGAGCAGTTCTTC
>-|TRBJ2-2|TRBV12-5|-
CASGSPGSGGELFF
TGTGCTAGTGGATCTCCAGGAAGCGGCGGGGAGCTGTTTTTT
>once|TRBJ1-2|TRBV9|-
CASSVDGGQTNYGYTF
TGTGCCAGCAGCGTAGATGGTGGACAGACGAACTATGGCTACACCTTC
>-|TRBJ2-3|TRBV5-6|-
CASSFDTTDTQYF
TGTGCCAGCAGCTTTGACACCACAGATACGCAGTATTTT
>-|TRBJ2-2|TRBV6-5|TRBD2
CASSLAGGRTGELFF
TGTGCCAGCAGTTTAGCGGGGGGGCGCACCGGGGAGCTGTTTTTT
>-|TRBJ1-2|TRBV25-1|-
CASSVGQSYGYTF
TGTGCCAGCAGTGTAGGACAGAGCTATGGCTACACCTTC
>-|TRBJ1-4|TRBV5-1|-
CASSGVDRTEKLFF
TGCGCCAGCAGCGGGGTGGACAGAACAGAAAAACTGTTTTTT
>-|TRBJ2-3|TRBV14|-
CASSPRTMAQYF
TGTGCCAGCAGCCCACGGACTATGGCGCAGTATTTT
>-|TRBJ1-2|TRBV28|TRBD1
CASSGGQGTAGYTF
TGTGCCAGCAGTGGGGGACAGGGGACGGCTGGCTACACCTTC
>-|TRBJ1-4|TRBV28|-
CASSLIGGNEKLFF
TGTGCCAGCAGTTTAATTGGCGGTAATGAAAAACTGTTTTTT
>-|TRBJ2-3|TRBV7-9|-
CASNKGGGAADTQYF
TGTGCCAGCAACAAGGGAGGGGGGGCGGCGGATACGCAGTATTTT
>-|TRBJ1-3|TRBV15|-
CATSSDGGDTIYF
TGTGCCACCAGCAGTGACGGAGGGGACACCATATATTTT
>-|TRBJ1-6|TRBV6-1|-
CASSEFGTEPLHF
TGTGCCAGCAGTGAATTTGGAACAGAACCCCTCCACTTT
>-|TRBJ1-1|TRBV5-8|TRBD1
CASSHDRGNTEAFF
TGTGCCAGCAGCCATGACAGGGGGAACACTGAAGCTTTCTTT
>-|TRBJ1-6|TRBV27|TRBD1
CASSLSTGAPSYNSPLHF
TGTGCCAGCAGTTTATCGACAGGGGCACCCTCCTATAATTCACCCCTCCACTTT